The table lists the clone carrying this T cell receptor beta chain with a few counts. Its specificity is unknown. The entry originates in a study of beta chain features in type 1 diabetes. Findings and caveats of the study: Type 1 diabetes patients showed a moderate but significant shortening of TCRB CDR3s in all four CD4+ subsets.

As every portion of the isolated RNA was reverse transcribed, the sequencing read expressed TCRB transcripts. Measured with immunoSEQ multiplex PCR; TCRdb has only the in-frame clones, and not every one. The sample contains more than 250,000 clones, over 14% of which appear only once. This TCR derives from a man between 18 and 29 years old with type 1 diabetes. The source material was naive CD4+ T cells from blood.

The CDR3 nucleotides read TGTGCCAGCAGCGTTAGAAATGAGCAGTTCTTC. As protein: CASSVRNEQFF. The chain carries TRBV9 and TRBJ2-1; D is unresolved. The V gene's germline CDR1 is SGDLS and CDR2 YYNGEE. Trimming took 2 bases from V and 7 from J, leaving 4 bases between them. The CDR3 length is 11 residues.